One sample yielded the 5 T cell receptor beta chains listed below, sequenced in a study of blood T cell repertoires in COVID-19. The data were produced by immunoSEQ multiplex PCR, yet TCRdb's version contains in-frame clones alone and is incomplete. The sample carries about 130,000 clones, roughly four fifths recorded once. Sequencing was carried out using peripheral blood. The receptors were gathered from a human donor in a cohort sampled during active COVID-19.

This clone was seen more than once but under ten times. V gene TRBV10-2 combines with J gene TRBJ1-5; D remains unclear. Trimming removed 4 bases at V and 7 bases at J, with 11 bases between. CDR3 size: 13 residues. CDR1 is WSHSY, CDR2 SAAADI, per germline. The CDR3 is CASSAVLSQPQHF. The CDR3 coding sequence is TGCGCCAGCAGTGCGGTACTAAGCCAGCCCCAGCATTTT.

The rearrangement uses TRBV6-5 and TRBJ2-7; 9 bases fit TRBD1. Trimming at V came to 2 bases and at J to 12 bases, leaving 17 bases not matched to a gene. This CDR3 comprises 16 residues. Germline values: CDR1 MNHEY, CDR2 SVGAGI. CDR3 in amino acids: CASSYVNDRGFRVWYF. DNA of the CDR3: TGTGCCAGCAGTTACGTAAATGACAGGGGGTTTCGGGTTTGGTACTTC.

The chain links TRBV20-1 to TRBJ1-4; D may be TRBD1 (5 bases). V lost 3 bases, J lost 8 bases, and 16 bases lay in between. Per germline, CDR1 DFQATT and CDR2 SNEGSKA (reference sequence). The CDR3 sequence is 14 residues long. This chain's CDR3 is CSASGTLLGEKLFF. Here the CDR3 DNA reads TGCAGTGCTAGTGGGACTCTACTGGGCGAAAAACTGTTTTTT.

This clone was found a few times. The rearrangement joins TRBV4-1 to TRBJ2-7; 8 bases agree with TRBD2. The CDR3 consists of 18 residues. J gave up 0 bases and V 1 base, and 11 bases lay outside the gene matches. Germline-derived CDR1 and CDR2 are MGHRA and YSYEKL. CDR3 amino acids: CASSQGLRGASSSYEQYF. CDR3 DNA sequence: TGCGCCAGCAGCCAAGGATTGCGGGGGGCCTCTAGCTCCTACGAGCAGTACTTC.

The V and J genes are TRBV9 and TRBJ1-3; D may be TRBD1 (5 bases). Germline V gene data show CDR1 as SGDLS and CDR2 as YYNGEE. This CDR3 is 14 amino acids long. V lost 1 base and J lost 4, with 9 bases in between. DNA for the CDR3: TGTGCCAGCAGCGTAAGGACACAAGGAAACACCATATATTTT. Amino acid sequence: CASSVRTQGNTIYF.